What follows describes a single T cell receptor (beta chain). Its antigen is not identified. Other nucleotide sequences in the sample specify the same CDR3. The study ran its PCR with 60 Vbeta and 13 Jbeta primers. Produced via immunoSEQ multiplex PCR; TCRdb's table is partial and in-frame only. The top ten clones hold around 2.3% of a sample with approximately 200,000 clones, about 82% of them seen once. This entry belongs to a study of cytomegalovirus exposure and HLA in healthy donors. The wider study: Clustering assigned 81% of the approximately 400 genotyped donors to the Caucasian-associated ancestry cluster. Study results and caveats: For most TCR sequences rarity was the rule, although some public TCRs occurred in many donors.

The sequence was obtained from a woman between 45 and 60 years old in good health and CMV-seronegative. The specimen sequenced was PBMCs.

CDR3 amino acids: CSVGQMNTEAFF. The CDR3 nucleotides read TGCAGCGTGGGGCAGATGAACACTGAAGCTTTCTTT. The chain links TRBV29-1 to TRBJ1-1; D possibly corresponds to TRBD1 (5 bases). The germline V and J ends were trimmed by 6 bases and 0 bases, with 8 bases remaining between them. This CDR3 spans 12 amino acids. Germline V gene data show CDR1 as SQVTM and CDR2 as ANQGSEA.